The 20 T cell receptor beta chains below come from one sample, sequenced in a study of radiotherapy plus CTLA-4 blockade in lung cancer. The repertoire was sequenced with immunoSEQ multiplex PCR; TCRdb's copy has only in-frame clones and lacks some. The sample lists 47,000 or so clones, roughly 85% occurring once. Sample: peripheral blood, taken from a patient treated with radiotherapy plus ipilimumab. The origin of the receptors is a human donor with non-small cell lung cancer whose response to radiotherapy plus ipilimumab could not be evaluated.

There are a few counts of this clone. A read error is likely here: a far larger clone is one base away. The chain carries TRBV9 and TRBJ2-7, with TRBD2 matching 7 bases. The CDR3 consists of 13 residues. V trimming: 4 bases; J trimming: 5 bases; junction bases outside the gene matches: 6. Per germline, CDR1 SGDLS and CDR2 YYNGEE. The CDR3 loop is CASSLVGGDEQYF. CDR3 coding DNA: TGTGCCAGCAGCTTAGTGGGGGGGGACGAGCAGTACTTC.

V is TRBV7-2 and J is TRBJ2-1; TRBD2 aligns across 8 bases. Germline CDR1 and CDR2: SGHTA and FQGNSA. V gave up 4 bases and J gave up 4 bases; unmatched junction bases: 6. The CDR3 totals 15 residues. CDR3 residues: CASSSVASGYNEQFF. CDR3 DNA: TGTGCCAGCAGCTCCGTGGCTAGCGGGTACAATGAGCAGTTCTTC.

This chain uses TRBV30 with TRBJ2-3, with 9 positions matching TRBD2. Per the germline V gene, CDR1 is GTSNPN and CDR2 is SVGIG (reference sequence). This CDR3 is built from 15 residues. Losses at the gene ends were 8 bases for V and 2 bases for J; bases not matched to a gene: 11. The CDR3 region has the DNA TGTGCCCCACCGCCCAAGCGGGGGGACACAGATACGCAGTATTTT. It yields the protein CAPPPKRGDTDTQYF.

The rearrangement uses TRBV19 and TRBJ2-5, with 10 bases matching TRBD1. Unmatched junction bases numbered 7, after V lost 7 bases and J lost 5 bases. CDR3 length equals 14 residues. Germline loops: CDR1 LNHDA, CDR2 SQIVND (reference sequence). CDR3 residues: CASKRQGARETQYF. The DNA for the CDR3 is TGTGCCAGTAAGCGACAGGGGGCAAGGGAGACCCAGTACTTC.

The gene calls are TRBV27 and TRBJ2-7; TRBD2 aligns across 12 bases. The germline gives CDR1 MNHEY, CDR2 SMNVEV (reference sequence). Losses at the gene ends were 6 bases for V and 5 bases for J; bases not matched to a gene: 8. This CDR3 spans 15 amino acids. CDR3 in DNA: TGTGCCAGCAGAAGACTAGCGGGAGTAGTCGACGAGCAGTACTTC. Protein sequence: CASRRLAGVVDEQYF.

V is TRBV6-5 and J is TRBJ1-3; D call uncertain. Per the germline V gene, CDR1 is MNHEY and CDR2 is SVGAGI. CDR3 length: 13 amino acids. Trimming removed 6 bases from V and 3 bases from J, with 9 bases in between. CDR3 DNA sequence: TGTGCCAGCAGAGTGGGGAGTGGAAACACCATATATTTT. As protein: CASRVGSGNTIYF.

The chain carries TRBV28 and TRBJ2-3, with TRBD2 matching over 11 bases. Looked up from germline, CDR1 is MDHEN and CDR2 is SYDVKM. The CDR3 runs 16 residues. V lost 6 bases, J lost 3 bases, and 8 bases stayed unmatched. CDR3: CASSRPTSGITDTQYF. The CDR3 DNA reads as TGTGCCAGCAGCCGCCCGACTAGCGGGATAACAGATACGCAGTATTTT. The entire variable domain, with the rest obtained from reference TRBV28 and TRBJ2-3, is as follows: DVKVTQSSRYLVKRTGEKVFLECVQDMDHENMFWYRQDPGLGLRLIYFSYDVKMKEKGDIPEGYSVSREKKERFSLILESASTNQTSMYLCASSRPTSGITDTQYFGPGTRLTVL.

As DNA, the CDR3 is TGTGCCAGCTCACCACAATTTCAGGGGGCGTACGAGCAGTACTTC. The encoded protein is CASSPQFQGAYEQYF. The rearrangement uses TRBV18 and TRBJ2-7, with 8 bases fitting TRBD1. The CDR3 spans 15 residues. From germline, CDR1 is KGHSH and CDR2 LQKENI. V shed 1 base and J 4 bases; nucleotides not matched to a gene: 6.

The genes are TRBV19 and TRBJ1-5; no clear D gene. V was shortened by 8 bases and J by 3 bases, with 8 bases between the two germline ends. Germline V gives CDR1 LNHDA, CDR2 SQIVND (reference sequence). CDR3 length: 12 amino acids. CDR3 sequence: CASEAINQPQHF. The CDR3 coding sequence is TGTGCCAGTGAGGCGATCAATCAGCCCCAGCATTTT.

This chain uses TRBV4-2 with TRBJ2-1; TRBD2 aligns across 14 bases. Unmatched junction bases numbered 16, after V lost 4 bases and J lost 14 bases. CDR1 and CDR2 from the germline V gene are LGHNA and YNFKEQ. The CDR3 extends over 17 amino acids. Here the CDR3 DNA reads TGTGCCAGCAGCCGGGATGGACAGGGACTAGCGGGAGAGGGAGAGTTCTTC. Translating it yields CASSRDGQGLAGEGEFF.

The V and J genes are TRBV5-1 and TRBJ1-4; the D is unclear. V was cut by 6 bases and J by 3 bases, with 12 bases left in between. CDR1 is SGHRS and CDR2 is YFSETQ in the germline V gene. This CDR3 comprises 14 residues. The CDR3 bases are TGCGCCAGCACCTGGGGAGGAGCTAATGAAAAACTGTTTTTT. Translated, it gives CASTWGGANEKLFF.

V usage is TRBV4-3 and J usage is TRBJ2-1; tentatively, D is TRBD2 (6 bases). From germline, CDR1 is LGHNA and CDR2 YSLEER. This CDR3 contains 15 residues. V shed 0 bases and J shed 4 bases, with 10 bases lying between them. CDR3 region: CASSQEGLSYNEQFF. CDR3 DNA sequence: TGCGCCAGCAGCCAAGAGGGACTGTCTTACAATGAGCAGTTCTTC.

The chain carries TRBV19 and TRBJ1-1; TRBD1 aligns across 7 bases. The CDR3 totals 16 residues. CDR1 is LNHDA, CDR2 SQIVND, per germline (reference sequence). J was trimmed by 7 bases and V by 4 bases; bases with no gene match: 15. CDR3 sequence reads: CASSSYTTGASGEAFF. The CDR3 bases are TGTGCCAGTAGTAGCTACACTACAGGGGCGTCAGGTGAAGCTTTCTTT.

This clone was counted a few times. The J gene is TRBJ2-3, the V gene TRBV28; the D gene is possibly TRBD1 (5 bases). The CDR3 length is 17 residues. The V end was cut by 0 bases, the J end by 0 bases, with 13 bases between. Germline CDR1 MDHEN, CDR2 SYDVKM. The CDR3 sequence is CASSLWGQNLSTDTQYF. CDR3 DNA sequence: TGTGCCAGCAGTTTATGGGGGCAGAACCTTAGCACAGATACGCAGTATTTT.

The chain combines TRBV6-5 with TRBJ1-5; 7 bases fit TRBD1. Trimming at V came to 4 bases and at J to 4 bases, leaving 4 bases not matched to a gene. The CDR3 is made up of 14 amino acids. In germline, CDR1 is MNHEY, CDR2 SVGAGI. CDR3 region: CASSSQGGNQPQHF. CDR3 in DNA: TGTGCCAGCAGTTCCCAGGGGGGAAATCAGCCCCAGCATTTT.

The rearrangement links TRBV11-3 to TRBJ2-1; 7 positions match TRBD2. The CDR3 has 13 residues. J lost 8 bases, V lost 5 bases, and 6 bases had no gene match. Germline assignment: CDR1 SGHNT and CDR2 YENEEA. The CDR3: CASSAERGDEQFF. The CDR3 DNA follows: TGTGCCAGCAGCGCGGAGCGGGGTGATGAGCAGTTCTTC. Full variable domain (remainder filled in from reference TRBV11-3 and TRBJ2-1): EAGVVQSPRYKIIEKKQPVAFWCNPISGHNTLYWYLQNLGQGPELLIRYENEEAVDDSQLPKDRFSAERLKGVDSTLKIQPAELGDSAVYLCASSAERGDEQFFGPGTRLTVL.

The chain recombines TRBV5-6 with TRBJ2-5, with a tentative D call TRBD1 (5 bases). With the DNA end fitting TRBJ2-7 better, the J assignment may be wrong. Per germline, CDR1 SGHDT and CDR2 YYEEEE. This CDR3 is built from 13 residues. The CDR3 is CATQNRNSYEQYF. CDR3 coding DNA: TGTGCCACCCAAAACAGGAACTCCTACGAGCAGTACTTC.

V gene TRBV28 combines with J gene TRBJ1-2, with 9 bases aligning to TRBD1. The CDR3 is made up of 15 amino acids. The V gene's germline CDR1 is MDHEN and CDR2 SYDVKM. V dropped 6 bases and J dropped 4; count of bases not matched to a gene: 9. The CDR3 coding sequence is TGTGCCAGCAGCCTGAAACAGGGGGCGAGCTATGGCTACACCTTC. It encodes CASSLKQGASYGYTF.

The J gene is TRBJ1-1, the V gene TRBV7-2; TRBD1 might be the D (5 bases). With 5 bases removed from V and 8 bases from J, the gap between germline ends came to 12 bases. There are 12 residues in the CDR3. Germline V gene data show CDR1 as SGHTA and CDR2 as FQGNSA. CDR3 protein: CASSPDRVEAFF. CDR3 nucleotide sequence: TGTGCCAGCAGCCCCGACAGAGTCGAAGCTTTCTTT.

The chain carries TRBV6-5 and TRBJ2-3; D might be TRBD1 (5 bases). V shed 4 bases and J shed 1 base, with 12 bases lying between them. The CDR3 runs 15 residues. Germline V gives CDR1 MNHEY, CDR2 SVGAGI. The DNA for the CDR3 is TGTGCCAGCAGTTGGGCGGAGACAGGCACAGATACGCAGTATTTT. Amino acids: CASSWAETGTDTQYF.